This T cell receptor beta chain was profiled in a study of T cell repertoires in cytomegalovirus infection. Across the whole study: Public TCR beta signatures were indicative of both CMV infection and a matching HLA type. Study-level results: Dominant in the ex vivo response were TCR beta clonotypes restricted by HLA-C and specific for CMV. Cumulated frequencies of public TCR beta families served to identify carriers of CMV plus the relevant HLA.

Trimming cost V 4 bases and J 7 bases, with 7 bases left between them. This CDR3 spans 12 amino acids. The germline gives CDR1 MNHNS, CDR2 SASEGT. The table lists this clonotype with many counts. Antigen: not known. MiXCR, applied by TCRdb to the reads, yields one record per CDR3 protein. This sample has some 110,000 distinct CDR3 sequences, with over 9% found just once. The TCR was taken from a human donor in good health (CMV status not recorded). Some clones in this sample may be carry-over from other donors' samples. Sequenced sample: PBMCs, sequenced either directly or after in vitro stimulation (not recorded which). The chain employs TRBV6-1 and TRBJ2-2; the D is unclear. The CDR3 loop reads CASSATGGELFF. The CDR3 coding sequence is TGTGCCAGCAGTGCGACTGGCGGGGAGCTGTTTTTT.